The next 7 T cell receptor beta chains were all read from a single sample in a study of cytomegalovirus exposure and HLA in healthy donors. In the PCR, 60 Vbeta and 13 Jbeta primers were used. Here immunoSEQ multiplex PCR was the method, and the copy in TCRdb shows in-frame clones only, minus some. The top ten clones hold about 7.3% of a sample with tens of thousands of clones, about 80% of them seen once. Sequencing input: PBMCs. The receptors were gathered from a man aged 25-45 years in good health and CMV-seronegative.

The V gene is TRBV4-2, the J gene TRBJ2-5; TRBD2 matches 10 bases. The CDR3 sequence is 16 residues long. Germline V CDR1 and CDR2: LGHNA, YNFKEQ. The V and J ends lost 2 bases and 2 bases, in that order; junction bases with no gene match: 5. CDR3 residues: CASSQPTSGLQETQYF. The CDR3 nucleotides read TGTGCCAGCAGCCAACCGACTAGCGGGCTACAAGAGACCCAGTACTTC.

J is TRBJ2-7 and V is TRBV4-1, with D possibly being TRBD1 (6 bases). Trimming shortened V by 1 base and J by 2 bases, and 12 bases separated the two germline ends. The CDR3 has 15 amino acids. Germline V lookup: CDR1 MGHRA, CDR2 YSYEKL. The CDR3 sequence: CASSQAQGSPYEQYF. The CDR3 nucleotides read TGCGCCAGCAGCCAAGCCCAGGGGAGTCCCTACGAGCAGTACTTC.

This clone was recorded only once. The chain joins TRBV6-1 to TRBJ2-7; perhaps TRBD1 as D (6 bases). The CDR3 spans 13 residues. Germline V gene lookup returns CDR1 MNHNS and CDR2 SASEGT. V was shortened by 10 bases and J by 2 bases, with 15 bases between the two germline ends. CDR3 sequence: CATRTATTYEQYF. The CDR3 DNA reads TGTGCCACCCGGACAGCGACAACCTACGAGCAGTACTTC.

The chain carries TRBV27 and TRBJ1-1; TRBD1 matches 9 bases. Germline V gene data show CDR1 as MNHEY and CDR2 as SMNVEV (reference sequence). Trimming removed 5 bases from V and 3 bases from J; junction bases left unmatched: 7. The CDR3 length is 15 residues. The CDR3 nucleotides read TGTGCCAGCAGTACCCGGACAGGGGCGGACACTGAAGCTTTCTTT. The encoded protein is CASSTRTGADTEAFF.

The chain employs TRBV28 and TRBJ2-1; 9 nucleotides match TRBD2. The V gene end was trimmed by 6 bases and the J gene end by 2 bases; junction bases not matched to a gene: 5. Germline V gives CDR1 MDHEN, CDR2 SYDVKM. This CDR3 has 15 residues. CDR3 sequence reads: CASSNSGGPYNEQFF. The CDR3 nucleotides are TGTGCCAGCAGCAATAGCGGGGGTCCCTACAATGAGCAGTTCTTC.

V and J are TRBV10-3 and TRBJ2-1; TRBD2 matches at 10 bases. The CDR3 contains 16 residues. Germline CDR1 ENHRY, CDR2 SYGVKD. V lost 3 bases and J lost 9; bases outside the gene matches: 11. The CDR3 sequence is CAISDVQRGGLGEQFF. The CDR3 DNA sequence: TGTGCCATCAGTGATGTTCAGCGGGGGGGTCTCGGTGAGCAGTTCTTC.

This chain uses TRBV5-1 with TRBJ2-5; 8 positions match TRBD1. Germline V gives CDR1 SGHRS, CDR2 YFSETQ. The CDR3 runs 13 residues. V dropped 7 bases and J dropped 4; count of bases not matched to a gene: 6. The CDR3 spells CASGQGAGETQYF. The DNA of the CDR3 is TGCGCCAGCGGACAGGGCGCAGGAGAGACCCAGTACTTC.